Below, 23 T cell receptor beta chains from the same sample are listed, as sequenced in a study of cytomegalovirus exposure and HLA in healthy donors. Primers included in the PCR were 60 Vbeta and 13 Jbeta primers. Clones were read by immunoSEQ multiplex PCR, and TCRdb kept only the in-frame ones, dropping some. This repertoire shows 150,000 to 250,000 clones, about 82% found once; its top ten account for 2% to 2.5%. The specimen sequenced was PBMCs. The source is a woman aged 45-65 years in good health and CMV-seronegative.

The V and J genes are TRBV2 and TRBJ2-7; unclear D gene. This CDR3 region has 15 residues. Trimming took 5 bases from V and 2 from J, leaving 16 bases between them. The germline V gene encodes CDR1 SNHLY and CDR2 FYNNEI. CDR3 DNA sequence: TGTGCCAGCAGTAAACTCGGGTCGAGTGCCTACGAGCAGTACTTC. Residues: CASSKLGSSAYEQYF.

The chain links TRBV5-5 to TRBJ1-1, with D perhaps matching TRBD1 (5 bases). V lost 1 base and J lost 5, with 12 bases in between. From germline, CDR1 is SGHKS and CDR2 YYEKEE (reference sequence). There are 14 residues in the CDR3. CDR3 coding DNA: TGTGCCAGCAGCTTGAAGGGGCGGGATACTGAAGCTTTCTTT. As protein: CASSLKGRDTEAFF.

J is TRBJ2-1 and V is TRBV7-9, with TRBD2 matching over 7 bases. CDR3 length: 16 amino acids. Trimming cost V 4 bases and J 0 bases; bases outside gene matches: 6. CDR1 is SEHNR, CDR2 FQNEAQ, per germline (reference sequence). The CDR3 sequence: CASSSIAGVSYNEQFF. The CDR3, as DNA: TGTGCCAGCAGCTCAATAGCGGGCGTCTCCTACAATGAGCAGTTCTTC.

This chain joins TRBV7-9 and TRBJ1-1, with D uncertain. The V gene lost 6 bases and the J gene lost 4 bases, with 15 bases spanning the gap. Germline lookup yields CDR1 SEHNR and CDR2 FQNEAQ (reference sequence). The CDR3 is 14 residues long. CDR3 in amino acids: CASRSTAGGTEAFF. The CDR3 DNA follows: TGTGCCAGCAGGTCCACTGCAGGAGGCACTGAAGCTTTCTTT.

The rearrangement links TRBV28 to TRBJ2-3; D perhaps matches TRBD2 (6 bases). The CDR3 has 14 residues. Germline V gene lookup returns CDR1 MDHEN and CDR2 SYDVKM. V lost 6 bases and J lost 4, with 14 bases in between. This CDR3 is CASRVWGVADTQYF. CDR3 DNA sequence: TGTGCCAGCAGGGTCTGGGGGGTCGCAGATACGCAGTATTTT.

The chain employs TRBV18 and TRBJ1-1; TRBD1 matches at 7 bases. The germline CDR1 and CDR2 sequences are KGHSH and LQKENI. J was trimmed by 3 bases and V by 3 bases; bases with no gene match: 7. CDR3 length: 15 amino acids. The CDR3 sequence is CASSPLRTGDTEAFF. The CDR3 DNA sequence: TGTGCCAGCTCACCTCTTAGGACAGGAGACACTGAAGCTTTCTTT.

The chain carries TRBV5-1 and TRBJ2-7; D perhaps matches TRBD2 (6 bases). The CDR3 is 12 residues long. Germline values: CDR1 SGHRS, CDR2 YFSETQ. Trimming took off 7 bases at V and 2 bases at J, with 10 bases between the two ends. CDR3 in amino acids: CASRREAYEQYF. For the CDR3, the DNA is TGCGCCAGCCGCAGGGAGGCCTACGAGCAGTACTTC.

The J gene is TRBJ1-2, the V gene TRBV19, with D perhaps matching TRBD1 (6 bases). Germline loops: CDR1 LNHDA, CDR2 SQIVND (reference sequence). Trimming stripped 7 bases from V and 2 bases from J, with 14 bases between. The CDR3 has 14 amino acids. The CDR3: CASTQGRINYGYTF. The DNA of the CDR3 is TGTGCCAGTACCCAGGGGCGGATCAACTATGGCTACACCTTC.

On this clone itself: Other DNA sequences in this specimen translate into the identical CDR3. The chain is built from TRBV18 and TRBJ2-5; D might be TRBD1 (5 bases). Germline V gives CDR1 KGHSH, CDR2 LQKENI. V lost 3 bases and J 2 bases, leaving 7 bases between the germline ends. The CDR3 contains 13 residues. In nucleotides, the CDR3 is TGTGCCAGCTCACCGGGGCAACAAGAGACCCAGTACTTC. Amino acid sequence: CASSPGQQETQYF.

The V call is TRBV6-5, the J call TRBJ1-2; 11 bases are a match to TRBD1. The length of the CDR3 is 16 residues. Germline trimming cut 0 bases from V and 7 bases from J; bases unmatched to any gene: 7. CDR1 is MNHEY and CDR2 is SVGAGI in the germline V gene. The CDR3 is CASSYSPGTGGSGYTF. The DNA for the CDR3 is TGTGCCAGCAGTTACTCTCCCGGGACAGGGGGGTCTGGCTACACCTTC.

V is TRBV6-1 and J is TRBJ2-5; maybe TRBD1 (5 bases). This CDR3 has 15 residues. Germline V gives CDR1 MNHNS, CDR2 SASEGT. Trimming shortened V by 6 bases and J by 6 bases, and 20 bases separated the two germline ends. CDR3 residues: CASSYTRQLWQTQYF. DNA for the CDR3: TGTGCCAGCAGCTATACTCGACAGTTATGGCAGACCCAGTACTTC.

The V call is TRBV30, the J call TRBJ1-1; 7 bases fit TRBD1. Germline assignment: CDR1 GTSNPN and CDR2 SVGIG (reference sequence). The CDR3 spans 14 residues. The junction had 4 bases not matched to a gene; V was cut back by 3 bases and J by 0 bases. The CDR3: CAWRVGTVNTEAFF. As DNA, the CDR3 is TGTGCCTGGAGGGTCGGGACAGTGAACACTGAAGCTTTCTTT.

Written as DNA, the CDR3 is TGTGCCAGCAGATCCCTAGCGGGGACAAACAATGAGCAGTTCTTC. This sequence encodes CASRSLAGTNNEQFF. V gene TRBV6-1 combines with J gene TRBJ2-1; TRBD2 aligns across 9 bases. The ends lost 6 bases at V and 5 bases at J; junction bases unmatched: 8. Germline assignment: CDR1 MNHNS and CDR2 SASEGT. The CDR3 has 15 amino acids.

This clone was detected a few times. The V gene is TRBV6-5, the J gene TRBJ1-1; a weak D match, TRBD1 (6 bases). The germline V gene encodes CDR1 MNHEY and CDR2 SVGAGI. The CDR3 is made up of 15 amino acids. V was shortened by 6 bases and J by 0 bases, with 14 bases between the two germline ends. The CDR3 here is CASRKPGTLNTEAFF. The CDR3 DNA reads TGTGCCAGCAGGAAACCCGGGACACTGAACACTGAAGCTTTCTTT.

This chain joins TRBV5-1 and TRBJ1-6; the D gene is possibly TRBD1 (6 bases). Germline loops: CDR1 SGHRS, CDR2 YFSETQ. The CDR3 has 14 residues. Between the trimmed V and J ends, which lost 4 bases and 6 bases, there was a span of 11 bases. The CDR3 bases are TGCGCCAGCAGCCTGGACAGAACTAATTCACCCCTCCACTTT. This sequence encodes CASSLDRTNSPLHF.

This chain joins TRBV14 and TRBJ2-5; 9 bases are shared with TRBD1. CDR1 is SGHDN and CDR2 is FVKESK in the germline V gene. J lost 3 bases, V lost 5 bases, and 4 bases had no gene match. The CDR3 has 14 amino acids. CDR3 region: CASSAWTGEETQYF. In nucleotides, the CDR3 is TGTGCCAGCAGCGCCTGGACAGGGGAAGAGACCCAGTACTTC.

This clone was detected once. The genes are TRBV27 and TRBJ2-5; TRBD2 aligns across 10 bases. There are 15 residues in the CDR3. Germline values: CDR1 MNHEY, CDR2 SMNVEV (reference sequence). V trimming: 4 bases; J trimming: 4 bases; junction bases outside the gene matches: 6. This CDR3 is CASSSQAGGGETQYF. The CDR3 bases are TGTGCCAGCAGTTCCCAAGCGGGAGGGGGAGAGACCCAGTACTTC.

This clone was counted a single time. The chain couples TRBV5-1 to TRBJ2-3; 8 nucleotides line up with TRBD2. J lost 0 bases, V lost 2 bases, and 2 bases had no gene match. CDR3 length: 15 amino acids. The germline CDR1 and CDR2 sequences are SGHRS and YFSETQ. In DNA, the CDR3 is TGCGCCAGCAGCTTACTAGCGGTGAGCACAGATACGCAGTATTTT. Translation: CASSLLAVSTDTQYF.

V and J are TRBV4-1 and TRBJ1-5; the D gene is possibly TRBD1 (6 bases). Trimming removed 0 bases from V and 6 bases from J, with 12 bases in between. This CDR3 has 15 residues. The germline gives CDR1 MGHRA, CDR2 YSYEKL. CDR3 coding DNA: TGCGCCAGCAGCCAAGATCGGCCAGGGGTTCAGCCCCAGCATTTT. This encodes CASSQDRPGVQPQHF.

The chain joins TRBV5-4 to TRBJ2-7; D perhaps matches TRBD1 (5 bases). The V end lost 4 bases, the J end lost 2 bases, and 13 bases lay between the germline ends. The CDR3 runs 14 residues. Germline CDR1 reads SGHNT; CDR2 reads YYREEE (reference sequence). The CDR3 sequence is CASSTDTLAYEQYF. CDR3 DNA: TGTGCCAGCAGCACGGACACCCTGGCCTACGAGCAGTACTTC.

The chain is built from TRBV5-4 and TRBJ2-1; TRBD2 matches at 10 bases. This CDR3 has 16 amino acids. The germline V gene encodes CDR1 SGHNT and CDR2 YYREEE (reference sequence). The ends lost 9 bases at V and 0 bases at J; junction bases unmatched: 9. The CDR3 is CAIATSGLSSYNEQFF. The CDR3 nucleotides read TGTGCCATTGCGACTAGCGGGTTGAGCTCCTACAATGAGCAGTTCTTC.

The V gene is TRBV5-4, the J gene TRBJ2-2; 7 nucleotides line up with TRBD1. Germline CDR1 and CDR2: SGHNT and YYREEE (reference sequence). This CDR3 is 15 amino acids long. V gave up 4 bases and J gave up 5 bases; unmatched junction bases: 8. CDR3 sequence reads: CASSPDRVRTGELFF. DNA of the CDR3: TGTGCCAGCAGCCCAGACAGGGTTCGGACCGGGGAGCTGTTTTTT.

The J gene is TRBJ2-7, the V gene TRBV28; 9 bases line up with TRBD1. The CDR3 contains 14 residues. Germline CDR1 MDHEN, CDR2 SYDVKM. Trimming cost V 6 bases and J 9 bases; bases outside gene matches: 12. Here the CDR3 reads CASSPTGTGFGQYF. The CDR3 region has the DNA TGTGCCAGCAGCCCTACCGGGACAGGGTTTGGGCAGTACTTC.